One and the same sample provided the 8 T cell receptor beta chains below, sequenced in a study of blood T cell repertoires in COVID-19. This table comes from immunoSEQ multiplex PCR, and its TCRdb copy is limited to in-frame clones, with some not included. The data contain 300,000 to 450,000 clones, 85% of them singletons. The sample taken for sequencing was peripheral blood. The receptors stem from a woman aged 18-29 years with acute or convalescent COVID-19.

V gene TRBV28 combines with J gene TRBJ2-7; 7 bases map to TRBD1. The CDR3 has 13 amino acids. The V gene end was trimmed by 5 bases and the J gene end by 3 bases; junction bases not matched to a gene: 4. Germline loops: CDR1 MDHEN, CDR2 SYDVKM. CDR3 sequence (DNA): TGTGCCAGCAGTCCGACAGGGCTCTACGAGCAGTACTTC. It translates to CASSPTGLYEQYF.

The CDR3 DNA is TGTGCCAGCAGAGCCGAGCCGGCAGGGAATAACGAGCAGTACTTC. Its protein is CASRAEPAGNNEQYF. The J gene is TRBJ2-7, the V gene TRBV6-5; D perhaps matches TRBD1 (5 bases). Trimming shortened V by 6 bases and J by 5 bases, and 20 bases separated the two germline ends. The germline gives CDR1 MNHEY, CDR2 SVGAGI. The CDR3 has 15 amino acids.

The chain links TRBV5-6 to TRBJ2-1; 9 bases align to TRBD1. J was trimmed by 4 bases and V by 1 base; bases with no gene match: 3. The CDR3 is 15 amino acids. Germline values: CDR1 SGHDT, CDR2 YYEEEE. The CDR3 DNA reads as TGTGCCAGCAGCTTGTACGGGACAGGGTACAATGAGCAGTTCTTC. Translated: CASSLYGTGYNEQFF.

This chain joins TRBV3-1 (or the pseudogene TRBV3-2) and TRBJ2-2, with a tentative D call TRBD2 (7 bases). Germline loops: CDR1 LGHDT, CDR2 YNNKEL (reference sequence). The length of the CDR3 is 16 residues. V gave up 1 base and J gave up 3 bases, with 12 bases separating them. Here the CDR3 DNA reads TGTGCCAGCAGCCAAGTAGGGGGGGTTTACACCGGGGAGCTGTTTTTT. It codes for CASSQVGGVYTGELFF.

V is TRBV4-2 and J is TRBJ1-2; D call uncertain. The ends were cut back, 4 bases at V and 3 bases at J, with 12 bases in the middle. The CDR3 length is 14 residues. The germline CDR1 and CDR2 sequences are LGHNA and YNFKEQ. The CDR3 here is CASSLEVPDYGYTF. CDR3 bases: TGTGCCAGCAGCCTAGAGGTCCCGGACTATGGCTACACCTTC.

The chain recombines TRBV7-3 with TRBJ2-2; 7 bases are shared with TRBD2. After removal of 5 bases from V and 1 base from J, the junction contained 7 bases not matched to a gene. There are 16 residues in the CDR3. Per germline, CDR1 SGHTA and CDR2 FQGTGA. The CDR3 sequence is CASSKQAGLNTGELFF. The CDR3 nucleotides read TGTGCCAGCAGCAAACAAGCGGGGCTGAACACCGGGGAGCTGTTTTTT.

The chain has TRBV2 and TRBJ2-2; D perhaps matches TRBD1 (5 bases). V was shortened by 6 bases and J by 7 bases, with 15 bases between the two germline ends. This CDR3 spans 14 amino acids. CDR1 SNHLY and CDR2 FYNNEI come from the germline V gene. This CDR3 is CASRRQTLNGELFF. CDR3 nucleotide sequence: TGTGCCAGCAGGCGACAGACTCTAAACGGGGAGCTGTTTTTT. Full variable domain (missing parts from reference TRBV2 and TRBJ2-2): EPEVTQTPSHQVTQMGQEVILRCVPISNHLYFYWYRQILGQKVEFLVSFYNNEISEKSEIFDDQFSVERPDGSNFTLKIRSTKLEDSAMYFCASRRQTLNGELFFGEGSRLTVL.

This clone came up many times. V gene TRBV2 combines with J gene TRBJ1-3; 10 positions match TRBD1. The CDR3 totals 17 residues. Germline V gene data show CDR1 as SNHLY and CDR2 as FYNNEI. Trimming cost V 4 bases and J 7 bases; bases outside gene matches: 13. The CDR3 spells CASSGETGGFSFNTIYF. The CDR3 DNA reads as TGTGCCAGCAGTGGGGAGACAGGGGGCTTTTCGTTTAACACCATATATTTT.